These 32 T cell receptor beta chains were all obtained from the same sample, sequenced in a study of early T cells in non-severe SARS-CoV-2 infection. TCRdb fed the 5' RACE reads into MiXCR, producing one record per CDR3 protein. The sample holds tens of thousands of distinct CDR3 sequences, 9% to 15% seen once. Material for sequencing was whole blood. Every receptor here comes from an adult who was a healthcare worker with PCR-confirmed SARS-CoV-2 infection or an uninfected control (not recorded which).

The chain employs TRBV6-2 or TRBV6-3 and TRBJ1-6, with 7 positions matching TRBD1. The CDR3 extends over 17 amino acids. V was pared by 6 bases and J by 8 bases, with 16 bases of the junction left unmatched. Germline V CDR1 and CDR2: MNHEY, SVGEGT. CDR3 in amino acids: CASSRTGSGGYDSPLHF. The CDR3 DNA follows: TGTGCCAGCAGCAGGACAGGAAGCGGTGGATATGATTCACCCCTCCACTTT.

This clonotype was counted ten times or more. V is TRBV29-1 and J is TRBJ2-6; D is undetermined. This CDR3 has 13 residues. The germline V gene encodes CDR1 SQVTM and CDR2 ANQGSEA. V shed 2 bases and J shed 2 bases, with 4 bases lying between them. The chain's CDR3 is CSVEFAGANVLTF. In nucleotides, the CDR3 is TGCAGCGTTGAATTTGCTGGGGCCAACGTCCTGACTTTC.

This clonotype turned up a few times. The CDR3 DNA follows: TGTGCCAGCAGTGATTCGCTTATGGGCGGGAGCTCCTACAATGAGCAGTTCTTC. Translation: CASSDSLMGGSSYNEQFF. The genes are TRBV2 and TRBJ2-1, with 7 bases matching TRBD2. This CDR3 contains 18 residues. CDR1 is SNHLY and CDR2 is FYNNEI in the germline V gene. V was clipped by 3 bases and J by 0 bases; unmatched bases: 11.

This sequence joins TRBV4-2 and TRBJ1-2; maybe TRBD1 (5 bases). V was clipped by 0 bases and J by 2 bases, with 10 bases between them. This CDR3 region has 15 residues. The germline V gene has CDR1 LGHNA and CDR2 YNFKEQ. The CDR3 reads CASSQEQGLNYGYTF. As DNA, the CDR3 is TGTGCCAGCAGCCAAGAGCAGGGTCTAAACTATGGCTACACCTTC.

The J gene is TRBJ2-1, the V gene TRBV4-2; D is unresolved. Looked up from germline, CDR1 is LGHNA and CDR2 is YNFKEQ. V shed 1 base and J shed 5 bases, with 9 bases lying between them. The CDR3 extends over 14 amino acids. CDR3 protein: CASSQVLLNNEQFF. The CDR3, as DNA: TGTGCCAGCAGCCAAGTATTATTAAACAATGAGCAGTTCTTC.

CDR3 nucleotides: TGTGCCAGCAGCCCCCCGACAGGGGGTTTTTTCTCTGGGGCCAACGTCCTGACTTTC. This encodes CASSPPTGGFFSGANVLTF. This sequence joins TRBV3-1 and TRBJ2-6; 9 positions match TRBD1. This CDR3 contains 19 residues. The germline gives CDR1 LGHDT, CDR2 YNNKEL (reference sequence). V lost 4 bases, J lost 0 bases, and 10 bases stayed unmatched. Complete variable domain (other parts from reference TRBV3-1 and TRBJ2-6): DTAVSQTPKYLVTQMGNDKSIKCEQNLGHDTMYWYKQDSKKFLKIMFSYNNKELIINETVPNRFSPKSPDKAHLNLHINSLELGDSAVYFCASSPPTGGFFSGANVLTFGAGSRLTVL.

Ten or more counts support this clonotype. CDR3 in amino acids: CASSQDLAGTYNEQFF. The CDR3 DNA follows: TGTGCCAGCAGCCAAGATCTAGCGGGAACCTACAATGAGCAGTTCTTC. This chain uses TRBV4-2 with TRBJ2-1; TRBD2 agrees at 9 bases. The CDR3 has 16 residues. CDR1 and CDR2 (germline): LGHNA, YNFKEQ. Trimming at V came to 0 bases and at J to 2 bases, leaving 2 bases not matched to a gene.

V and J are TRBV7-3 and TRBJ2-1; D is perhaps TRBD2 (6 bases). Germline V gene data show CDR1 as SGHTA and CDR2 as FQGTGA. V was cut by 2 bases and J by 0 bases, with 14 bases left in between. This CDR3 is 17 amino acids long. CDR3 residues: CASSLLGTSSSYNEQFF. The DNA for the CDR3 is TGTGCCAGCAGCTTATTGGGGACTTCCAGCTCCTACAATGAGCAGTTCTTC.

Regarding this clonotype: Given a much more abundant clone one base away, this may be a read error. CDR3 sequence reads: CASSFRDSLADTQYF. The CDR3 DNA reads as TGTGCCAGCAGTTTCCGGGACAGTTTAGCGGATACGCAGTATTTT. V is TRBV6-6 and J is TRBJ2-3; TRBD1 matches at 7 bases. Germline-derived CDR1 and CDR2 are MNHNY and SVGAGI (reference sequence). The trim removed 4 bases at V and 6 bases at J, leaving 10 bases unmatched. The CDR3 spans 15 residues.

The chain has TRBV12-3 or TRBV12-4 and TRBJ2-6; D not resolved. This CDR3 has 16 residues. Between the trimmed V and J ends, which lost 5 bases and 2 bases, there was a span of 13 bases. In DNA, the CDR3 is TGTGCCAGCAGTCCCCAAGACTTGGCTGGGGCCAACGTCCTGACTTTC. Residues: CASSPQDLAGANVLTF.

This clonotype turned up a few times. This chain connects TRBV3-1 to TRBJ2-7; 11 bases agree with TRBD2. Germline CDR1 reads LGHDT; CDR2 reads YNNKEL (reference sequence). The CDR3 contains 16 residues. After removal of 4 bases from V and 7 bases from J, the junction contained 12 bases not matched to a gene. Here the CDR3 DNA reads TGTGCCAGCAGCCCTCTTGGACTAGCGGGTCCTCGGGAGCAGTACTTC. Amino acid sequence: CASSPLGLAGPREQYF.

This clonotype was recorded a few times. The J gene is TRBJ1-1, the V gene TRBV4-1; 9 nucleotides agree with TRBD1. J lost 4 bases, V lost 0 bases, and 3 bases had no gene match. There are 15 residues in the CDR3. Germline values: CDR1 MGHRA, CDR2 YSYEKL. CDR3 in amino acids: CASSQELGQGTEAFF. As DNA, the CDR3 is TGCGCCAGCAGCCAAGAACTGGGACAGGGCACTGAAGCTTTCTTT.

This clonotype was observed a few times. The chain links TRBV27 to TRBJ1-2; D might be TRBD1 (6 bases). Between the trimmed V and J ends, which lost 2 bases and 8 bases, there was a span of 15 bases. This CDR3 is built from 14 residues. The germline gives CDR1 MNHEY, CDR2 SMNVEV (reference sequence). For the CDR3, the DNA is TGTGCCAGCAGTTTAGTACAGGGAGGAGAAGGCTACACCTTC. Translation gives CASSLVQGGEGYTF.

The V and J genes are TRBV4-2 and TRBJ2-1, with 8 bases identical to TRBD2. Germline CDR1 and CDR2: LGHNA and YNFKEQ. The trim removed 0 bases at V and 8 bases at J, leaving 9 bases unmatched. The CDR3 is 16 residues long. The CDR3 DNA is TGTGCCAGCAGCCAAGATGAAGGGACTAGTTCCCATGAGCAGTTCTTC. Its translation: CASSQDEGTSSHEQFF.

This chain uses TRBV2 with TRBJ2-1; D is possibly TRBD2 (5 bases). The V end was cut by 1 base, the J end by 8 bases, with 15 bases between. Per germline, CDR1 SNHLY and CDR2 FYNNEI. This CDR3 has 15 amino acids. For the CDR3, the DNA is TGTGCCAGCAGTGAAGGGGTAGAGTTTAGCGATGAGCAGTTCTTC. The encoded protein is CASSEGVEFSDEQFF.

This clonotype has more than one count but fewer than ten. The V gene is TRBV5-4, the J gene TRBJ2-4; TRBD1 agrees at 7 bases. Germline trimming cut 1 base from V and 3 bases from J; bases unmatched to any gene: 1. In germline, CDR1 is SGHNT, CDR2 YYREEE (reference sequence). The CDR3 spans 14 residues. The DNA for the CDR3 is TGTGCCAGCAGCTTGAGGGGGCGCAAAAACATTCAGTACTTC. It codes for CASSLRGRKNIQYF.

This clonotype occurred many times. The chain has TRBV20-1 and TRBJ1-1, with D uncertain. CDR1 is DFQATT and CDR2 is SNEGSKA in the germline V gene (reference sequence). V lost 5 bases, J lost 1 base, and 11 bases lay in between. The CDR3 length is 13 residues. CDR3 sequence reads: CSAAREPNTEAFF. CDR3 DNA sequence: TGCAGTGCTGCCCGGGAGCCGAACACTGAAGCTTTCTTT.

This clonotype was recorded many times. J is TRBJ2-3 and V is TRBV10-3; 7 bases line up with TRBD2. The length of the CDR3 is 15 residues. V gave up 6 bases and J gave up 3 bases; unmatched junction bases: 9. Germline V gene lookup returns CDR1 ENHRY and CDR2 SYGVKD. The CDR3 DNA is TGTGCCATCAGCCCCAAACGGGGGGAAACAGATACGCAGTATTTT. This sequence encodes CAISPKRGETDTQYF.

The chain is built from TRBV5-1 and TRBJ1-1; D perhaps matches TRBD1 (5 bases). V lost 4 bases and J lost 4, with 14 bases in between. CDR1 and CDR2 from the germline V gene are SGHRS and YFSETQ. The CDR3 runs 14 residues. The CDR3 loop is CASSPQTVVTEAFF. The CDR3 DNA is TGCGCCAGCAGCCCCCAGACAGTTGTCACTGAAGCTTTCTTT.

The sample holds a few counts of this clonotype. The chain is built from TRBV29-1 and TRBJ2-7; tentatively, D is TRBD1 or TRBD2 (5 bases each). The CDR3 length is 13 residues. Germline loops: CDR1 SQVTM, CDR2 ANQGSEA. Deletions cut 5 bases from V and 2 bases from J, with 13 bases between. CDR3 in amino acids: CSVLGQGAYEQYF. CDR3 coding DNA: TGCAGCGTTCTGGGCCAGGGAGCCTACGAGCAGTACTTC.

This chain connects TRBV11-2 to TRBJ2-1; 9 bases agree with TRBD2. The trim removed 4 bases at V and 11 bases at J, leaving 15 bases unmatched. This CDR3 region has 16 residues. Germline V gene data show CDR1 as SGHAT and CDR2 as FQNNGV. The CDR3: CASSWLGLAPTRKQFF. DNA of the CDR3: TGTGCCAGCAGCTGGCTTGGACTAGCGCCCACCAGGAAGCAGTTCTTC.

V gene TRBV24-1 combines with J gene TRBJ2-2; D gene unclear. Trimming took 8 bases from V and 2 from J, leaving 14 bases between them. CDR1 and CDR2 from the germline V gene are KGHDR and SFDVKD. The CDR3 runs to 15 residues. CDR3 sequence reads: CATIIGIPNTGELFF. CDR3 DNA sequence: TGTGCCACCATTATAGGTATACCAAACACCGGGGAGCTGTTTTTT.

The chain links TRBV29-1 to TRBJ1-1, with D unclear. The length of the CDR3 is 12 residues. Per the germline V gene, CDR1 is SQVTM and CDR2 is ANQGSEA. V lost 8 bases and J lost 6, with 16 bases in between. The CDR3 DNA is TGCAGCCCCGTCTTTGGTCTCGCTGAAGCTTTCTTT. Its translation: CSPVFGLAEAFF. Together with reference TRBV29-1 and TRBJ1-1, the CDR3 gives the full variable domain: SAVISQKPSRDICQRGTSLTIQCQVDSQVTMMFWYRQQPGQSLTLIATANQGSEATYESGFVIDKFPISRPNLTFSTLTVSNMSPEDSSIYLCSPVFGLAEAFFGQGTRLTVV.

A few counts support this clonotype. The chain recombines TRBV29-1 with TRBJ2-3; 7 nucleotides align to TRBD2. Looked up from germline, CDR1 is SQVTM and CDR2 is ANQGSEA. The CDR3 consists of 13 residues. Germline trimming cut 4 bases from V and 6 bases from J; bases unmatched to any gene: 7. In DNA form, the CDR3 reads TGCAGCGTTGGTGACGTCGGGAGGGATACGCAGTATTTT. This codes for CSVGDVGRDTQYF.

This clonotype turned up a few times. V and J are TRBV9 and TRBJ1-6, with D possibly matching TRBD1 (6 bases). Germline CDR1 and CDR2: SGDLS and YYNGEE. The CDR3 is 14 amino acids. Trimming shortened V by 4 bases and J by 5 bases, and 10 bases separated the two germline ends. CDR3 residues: CASSSGHHNSPLHF. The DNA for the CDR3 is TGTGCCAGCAGCTCGGGACATCATAATTCACCCCTCCACTTT.

The CDR3 DNA reads as TGTGCCAGCAGCCCCCTGGGACAGGGGGCCTATGGCTACACCTTC. Translation: CASSPLGQGAYGYTF. The chain couples TRBV27 to TRBJ1-2, with 12 bases aligning to TRBD1. V shed 6 bases, J shed 4 bases, and the junction held 6 bases outside the gene matches. This CDR3 spans 15 amino acids. The germline V gene encodes CDR1 MNHEY and CDR2 SMNVEV (reference sequence).

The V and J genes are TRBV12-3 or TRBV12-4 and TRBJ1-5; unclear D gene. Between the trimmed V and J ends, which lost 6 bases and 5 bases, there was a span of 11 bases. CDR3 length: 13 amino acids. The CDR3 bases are TGTGCCAGCAGGGGATTGGCAGATCAGCCCCAGCATTTT. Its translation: CASRGLADQPQHF.

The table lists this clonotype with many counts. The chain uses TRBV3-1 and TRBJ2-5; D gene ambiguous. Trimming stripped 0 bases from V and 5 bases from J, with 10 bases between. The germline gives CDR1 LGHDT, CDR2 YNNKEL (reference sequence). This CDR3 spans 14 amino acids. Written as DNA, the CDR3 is TGTGCCAGCAGCCAAGATCGACGGCGGGAGACCCAGTACTTC. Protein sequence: CASSQDRRRETQYF.

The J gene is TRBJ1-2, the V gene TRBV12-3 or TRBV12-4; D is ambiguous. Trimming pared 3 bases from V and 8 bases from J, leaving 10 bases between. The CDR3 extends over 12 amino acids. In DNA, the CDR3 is TGTGCCAGCAGTTTTCAGGCCCGCGGCTACACCTTC. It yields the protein CASSFQARGYTF.

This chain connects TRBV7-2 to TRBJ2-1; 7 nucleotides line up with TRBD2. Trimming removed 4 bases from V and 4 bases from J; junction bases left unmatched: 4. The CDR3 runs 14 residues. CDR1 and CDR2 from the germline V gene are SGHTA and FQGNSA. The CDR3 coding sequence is TGTGCCAGCAGCTCAGGACTAGAGTACAATGAGCAGTTCTTC. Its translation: CASSSGLEYNEQFF.

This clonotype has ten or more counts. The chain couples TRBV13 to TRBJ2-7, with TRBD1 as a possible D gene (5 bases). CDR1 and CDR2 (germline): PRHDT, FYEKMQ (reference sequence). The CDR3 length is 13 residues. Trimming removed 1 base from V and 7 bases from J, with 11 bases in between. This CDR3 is CASSLEDMREQYF. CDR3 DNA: TGTGCCAGCAGCTTAGAGGACATGAGAGAGCAGTACTTC.

As DNA, the CDR3 is TGTGCCAGCAGTCTGTCTAGCCACTATGGCTACACCTTC. It yields the protein CASSLSSHYGYTF. The chain combines TRBV7-2 with TRBJ1-2; D remains ambiguous. CDR1 is SGHTA, CDR2 FQGNSA, per germline. The CDR3 covers 13 residues. V dropped 6 bases and J dropped 3 bases, with 11 bases sitting between them.